These 29 T cell receptor beta chains were sequenced from one sample in a study of multiple sclerosis patients with progressive multifocal leukoencephalopathy (dated by TCRdb to the late 2010s). Read against the paper, the sample's time point label means: time of PML onset. In the paper's terms, the treatment or condition label means: on natalizumab therapy at sampling. The library came from the immunoSEQ multiplex PCR assay. TCRdb retrieved this table from immuneACCESS and kept in-frame rearrangements only. Not all clones are present; in checked studies, unresolved V genes account for under half, and no reason is known for the remainder. The sample yields 30,000 to 35,000 clones; approximately 84% were counted once. Of the sample, roughly 3.2% falls within the top ten clones. Here the sequenced sample was PBMCs, taken from a patient treated with natalizumab. The source of these receptors is a human donor with progressive multifocal leukoencephalopathy.

V usage is TRBV6-6 and J usage is TRBJ2-1; D perhaps matches TRBD2 (5 bases). CDR1 is MNHNY and CDR2 is SVGAGI in the germline V gene (reference sequence). This CDR3 is 16 amino acids long. The V and J ends lost 0 bases and 12 bases respectively, with 21 bases between them. For the CDR3, the DNA is TGTGCCAGCAGTTACTCGAGGGATAAGGGTATTACTGGGCAGTTCTTC. Amino acids: CASSYSRDKGITGQFF.

V gene TRBV6-6 combines with J gene TRBJ1-1; 8 bases match TRBD1. Germline V lookup: CDR1 MNHNY, CDR2 SVGAGI (reference sequence). This CDR3 is built from 12 residues. After removal of 6 bases from V and 5 bases from J, the junction contained 2 bases not matched to a gene. CDR3 loop: CASSRQGTEAFF. The CDR3 region has the DNA TGTGCCAGCAGCCGACAGGGGACTGAAGCTTTCTTT.

The chain is built from TRBV2 and TRBJ1-3, with TRBD1 identical over 7 bases. V dropped 3 bases and J dropped 5; count of bases not matched to a gene: 10. Germline CDR1 reads SNHLY; CDR2 reads FYNNEI. This CDR3 is 16 amino acids long. CDR3 amino acids: CASSDPLQGGRNTIYF. CDR3 nucleotide sequence: TGTGCCAGCAGTGATCCTCTTCAGGGGGGTAGAAACACCATATATTTT.

This clone came up a few times. This sequence joins TRBV6-5 and TRBJ1-2; D uncertain. Germline V gene lookup returns CDR1 MNHEY and CDR2 SVGAGI. There are 14 residues in the CDR3. V was pared by 8 bases and J by 8 bases, with 21 bases between. The CDR3 sequence is CASRQGFGSGGYTF. In DNA, the CDR3 is TGTGCCAGCCGCCAAGGTTTCGGTAGTGGGGGCTACACCTTC.

This rearrangement joins TRBV30 to TRBJ2-2; D gene uncertain. Germline CDR1 reads GTSNPN; CDR2 reads SVGIG (reference sequence). This CDR3 has 11 residues. Deletions cut 2 bases from V and 5 bases from J, with 3 bases between. CDR3 DNA sequence: TGTGCCTGGAGTCGGACCGGGGAGCTGTTTTTT. Translating it yields CAWSRTGELFF.

This chain links TRBV28 with TRBJ2-2; 8 bases map to TRBD1. With 8 bases clipped from V and 1 base from J, the junction kept 3 bases outside the gene matches. This CDR3 is 14 amino acids long. Germline CDR1 is MDHEN and CDR2 is SYDVKM. The DNA for the CDR3 is TGTGCCAGCCTGGACAGGGTGAACACCGGGGAGCTGTTTTTT. This translates into CASLDRVNTGELFF.

The V gene is TRBV4-1, the J gene TRBJ2-5; perhaps TRBD1 as D (6 bases). The tail of the sequence fits TRBJ2-7 better, so the J call may be wrong. Per germline, CDR1 MGHRA and CDR2 YSYEKL. The CDR3 loop spans 13 amino acids. The CDR3 DNA reads as TGCGCCAGCAGCCGAGACAGGTCCTACGAGCAGTACTTC. This translates into CASSRDRSYEQYF.

This chain links TRBV10-3 with TRBJ2-7; 9 nucleotides match TRBD1. CDR3 length: 14 amino acids. CDR1 ENHRY and CDR2 SYGVKD come from the germline V gene. The ends lost 4 bases at V and 2 bases at J; junction bases unmatched: 3. In DNA, the CDR3 is TGTGCCATCAGTGCGGGACAGGGCCCCTACGAGCAGTACTTC. This codes for CAISAGQGPYEQYF.

The rearrangement links TRBV19 to TRBJ2-3; D is possibly TRBD1 or TRBD2 (6 bases each). V shed 3 bases and J shed 8 bases, with 21 bases lying between them. The CDR3 spans 16 residues. Germline V gene lookup returns CDR1 LNHDA and CDR2 SQIVND (reference sequence). CDR3 nucleotide sequence: TGTGCCAGTAGTATTGAGGGTAGGCGGGACACGGGTACGCAGTATTTT. It is translated as CASSIEGRRDTGTQYF.

The chain combines TRBV5-4 with TRBJ2-2; no reliable D call. V shed 6 bases and J shed 8 bases, with 20 bases lying between them. The CDR3 sequence is 15 residues long. CDR1 and CDR2 from the germline V gene are SGHNT and YYREEE (reference sequence). Written as DNA, the CDR3 is TGTGCCAGCACGGACGGGCCCGCCGCGATAGGGGAGCTGTTTTTT. This codes for CASTDGPAAIGELFF.

This chain connects TRBV28 to TRBJ2-1; weak D call: TRBD2 (6 bases). V was clipped by 4 bases and J by 5 bases, with 18 bases between them. The CDR3 extends over 16 amino acids. Per the germline V gene, CDR1 is MDHEN and CDR2 is SYDVKM. CDR3 bases: TGTGCCAGCAGTTCCATGGACGGAGGGCTCCACAATGAGCAGTTCTTC. This sequence encodes CASSSMDGGLHNEQFF. The whole variable domain, remainder taken from reference TRBV28 and TRBJ2-1, is DVKVTQSSRYLVKRTGEKVFLECVQDMDHENMFWYRQDPGLGLRLIYFSYDVKMKEKGDIPEGYSVSREKKERFSLILESASTNQTSMYLCASSSMDGGLHNEQFFGPGTRLTVL.

The chain is built from TRBV9 and TRBJ2-1; D not certain. The CDR3 has 13 residues. The V end was cut by 0 bases, the J end by 4 bases, with 5 bases between. Germline CDR1 is SGDLS and CDR2 is YYNGEE. CDR3 loop: CASSVALYNEQFF. For the CDR3, the DNA is TGTGCCAGCAGCGTAGCTCTTTACAATGAGCAGTTCTTC.

The rearrangement links TRBV4-3 to TRBJ2-1, with a weak D call TRBD2 (6 bases). CDR3 length equals 18 residues. Deletions cut 2 bases from V and 0 bases from J, with 17 bases between. From germline, CDR1 is LGHNA and CDR2 YSLEER. The DNA for the CDR3 is TGCGCCAGCAGCCAACCCCCGGAGGGCGTAAGCTCCTACAATGAGCAGTTCTTC. This encodes CASSQPPEGVSSYNEQFF.

For the CDR3, the DNA is TGTGCCAGCAGCGCCCGGGGATCAGGGGGAGGGTACAATGAGCAGTTCTTC. It encodes CASSARGSGGGYNEQFF. V usage is TRBV9 and J usage is TRBJ2-1; D may be TRBD1 or TRBD2 (7 bases each). Between the trimmed V and J ends, which lost 3 bases and 4 bases, there was a span of 20 bases. CDR1 is SGDLS, CDR2 YYNGEE, per germline. The length of the CDR3 is 17 residues.

In this sample, this clone turned up a few times. The rearrangement links TRBV7-9 to TRBJ2-7, with D possibly matching TRBD1 (6 bases). Germline V gene data show CDR1 as SEHNR and CDR2 as FQNEAQ (reference sequence). The CDR3 spans 12 residues. Trimming left V 5 bases short and J 7 bases short, with 12 bases between. CDR3 sequence: CASSATGREQYF. CDR3 DNA: TGTGCCAGCAGCGCCACAGGGCGGGAGCAGTACTTC.

V gene TRBV27 combines with J gene TRBJ1-2, with 8 positions matching TRBD1. This CDR3 contains 14 residues. Looked up from germline, CDR1 is MNHEY and CDR2 is SMNVEV (reference sequence). V lost 4 bases and J lost 7; bases outside the gene matches: 8. CDR3 region: CASSSDRGRGGYTF. CDR3 nucleotide sequence: TGTGCCAGCAGTTCCGACAGGGGCAGGGGTGGCTACACCTTC.

This chain uses TRBV4-3 with TRBJ1-4, with TRBD1 matching over 7 bases. V lost 3 bases and J lost 12; bases outside the gene matches: 10. Germline V lookup: CDR1 LGHNA, CDR2 YSLEER. The CDR3 has 14 amino acids. CDR3 sequence (DNA): TGCGCCAGCAGCCAGACAGGGAGGGAGGAGGAACTGTTTTTT. This gives the protein CASSQTGREEELFF.

V gene TRBV4-1 combines with J gene TRBJ2-7, with D perhaps matching TRBD1 (6 bases). Germline loops: CDR1 MGHRA, CDR2 YSYEKL. This CDR3 has 15 residues. The ends were cut back, 3 bases at V and 3 bases at J, with 15 bases in the middle. CDR3 loop: CASSHTGWTDYEQYF. CDR3 nucleotides: TGCGCCAGCAGCCATACGGGTTGGACAGACTACGAGCAGTACTTC.

The V gene is TRBV11-2, the J gene TRBJ2-1; 13 bases are shared with TRBD2. The CDR3 contains 15 residues. V trimming: 4 bases; J trimming: 7 bases; junction bases outside the gene matches: 4. CDR1 is SGHAT, CDR2 FQNNGV, per germline. This chain's CDR3 is CASSSTSGRINEQFF. The DNA for the CDR3 is TGTGCCAGCAGCTCGACTAGCGGGAGGATAAATGAGCAGTTCTTC.

This chain connects TRBV7-2 to TRBJ2-3, with 10 positions matching TRBD1. This CDR3 region has 16 residues. The V and J ends lost 5 bases and 0 bases, in that order; junction bases with no gene match: 5. CDR1 SGHTA and CDR2 FQGNSA come from the germline V gene. In DNA form, the CDR3 reads TGTGCCAGCAGCCCCGGGACAGGGGCTAGCACAGATACGCAGTATTTT. Translated: CASSPGTGASTDTQYF. Full variable domain (rest looked up from reference TRBV7-2 and TRBJ2-3): GAGVSQSPSNKVTEKGKDVELRCDPISGHTALYWYRQSLGQGLEFLIYFQGNSAPDKSGLPSDRFSAERTGGSVSTLTIQRTQQEDSAVYLCASSPGTGASTDTQYFGPGTRLTVL.

This chain links TRBV7-9 with TRBJ2-1; D not certain. The CDR3 totals 16 residues. V shed 2 bases and J shed 2 bases, with 13 bases lying between them. Germline values: CDR1 SEHNR, CDR2 FQNEAQ (reference sequence). The CDR3 is CASSLYAGVTYNEQFF. CDR3 sequence (DNA): TGTGCCAGCAGCTTATATGCCGGTGTCACCTACAATGAGCAGTTCTTC.

The chain employs TRBV19 and TRBJ2-7; D remains unclear. Trimming left V 6 bases short and J 0 bases short, with 12 bases between. The CDR3 has 14 amino acids. CDR1 is LNHDA, CDR2 SQIVND, per germline (reference sequence). CDR3 nucleotide sequence: TGTGCCAGTAGCCCTTTCGTAAGCTCCTACGAGCAGTACTTC. This sequence encodes CASSPFVSSYEQYF.

This rearrangement joins TRBV28 to TRBJ2-7, with 7 bases lining up with TRBD1. Germline CDR1 reads MDHEN; CDR2 reads SYDVKM. Trimming cost V 5 bases and J 3 bases; bases outside gene matches: 13. This CDR3 contains 16 residues. CDR3 residues: CASSPVPPGTDYEQYF. The DNA of the CDR3 is TGTGCCAGCAGTCCTGTACCACCCGGGACAGACTACGAGCAGTACTTC.

The chain is built from TRBV10-3 and TRBJ2-3; D unclear. The V end was cut by 2 bases, the J end by 6 bases, with 12 bases between. This CDR3 is built from 14 residues. Germline V gives CDR1 ENHRY, CDR2 SYGVKD. DNA of the CDR3: TGTGCCATCAGTGAGCCCTCAAGTGAGGATACGCAGTATTTT. Amino acids: CAISEPSSEDTQYF.

The rearrangement uses TRBV15 and TRBJ2-1; D ambiguous. Germline V lookup: CDR1 LNHNV, CDR2 YYDKDF (reference sequence). The CDR3 length is 16 residues. V was shortened by 1 base and J by 0 bases, with 10 bases between the two germline ends. CDR3 loop: CATSRVLSGSYNEQFF. CDR3 bases: TGTGCCACCAGCAGAGTATTGTCCGGCTCCTACAATGAGCAGTTCTTC.

The chain links TRBV7-2 to TRBJ2-7; 11 nucleotides align to TRBD2. V gave up 1 base and J gave up 3 bases; unmatched junction bases: 2. CDR3 length: 15 residues. The germline V gene has CDR1 SGHTA and CDR2 FQGNSA. The DNA of the CDR3 is TGTGCCAGCAGCTTAGGAGGGACTAGCGGCTACGAGCAGTACTTC. This codes for CASSLGGTSGYEQYF.

The chain has TRBV5-6 and TRBJ2-7, with 11 bases aligning to TRBD2. The junction had 13 bases not matched to a gene; V was cut back by 1 base and J by 7 bases. The V gene's germline CDR1 is SGHDT and CDR2 YYEEEE. The CDR3 sequence is 17 residues long. The CDR3 DNA follows: TGTGCCAGCAGCTTGCAACCTAGCGGGAGGCGTTGGGCGGAGCAGTACTTC. As protein: CASSLQPSGRRWAEQYF. Combining the CDR3 with reference TRBV5-6 and TRBJ2-7 gives the whole variable domain DAGVTQSPTHLIKTRGQQVTLRCSPKSGHDTVSWYQQALGQGPQFIFQYYEEEERQRGNFPDRFSGHQFPNYSSELNVNALLLGDSALYLCASSLQPSGRRWAEQYFGPGTRLTVT.

J is TRBJ2-3 and V is TRBV6-1; D may be TRBD2 (5 bases). Trimming took off 6 bases at V and 8 bases at J, with 15 bases between the two ends. Germline V gives CDR1 MNHNS, CDR2 SASEGT. This CDR3 is built from 13 residues. CDR3 bases: TGTGCCAGCAGCCCCCTTCCCCGGGGTACGCAGTATTTT. This gives the protein CASSPLPRGTQYF.

This chain links TRBV11-3 with TRBJ2-2; 9 bases agree with TRBD1. Trimming removed 4 bases from V and 3 bases from J; junction bases left unmatched: 9. Germline V gene sequence: CDR1 SGHNT, CDR2 YENEEA. The CDR3 length is 17 residues. In DNA form, the CDR3 reads TGTGCCAGCAGCTCCAGCCCCTGGACAGGGGACACCGGGGAGCTGTTTTTT. Translating gives CASSSSPWTGDTGELFF.